Sequencing of this T cell receptor (beta chain) was carried out in a study of blood T cells in healthy people across ages. As for the study in general: For every two T cells, template switching captured about one barcoded beta molecule. General study findings and limits: Age showed a roughly linear inverse relationship with TCR beta diversity per million T cells.

Ten or more counts support this clonotype. The antigen is unknown. Then a second PCR, running roughly 7 to 11 cycles, was carried out with a sample-barcoded 5' primer and a J-beta primer mix. TCRdb called the 5' RACE reads again in MiXCR, with one record for every CDR3 protein. The top ten hold roughly a tenth of the sample, which has about 930,000 distinct CDR3 sequences, 25% to 35% seen once. These sequences were also reported in another study, on T cells of mothers and their children.

The clonotype was recovered from a woman in her 40s in good health. Specimen: blood.

CDR3 sequence: CASSVEQVSYEQYF. The CDR3 DNA follows: TGTGCCAGCAGCGTAGAACAGGTGTCCTACGAGCAGTACTTC. The J gene is TRBJ2-7, the V gene TRBV9; TRBD1 might be the D (5 bases). Germline-derived CDR1 and CDR2 are SGDLS and YYNGEE. CDR3 size: 14 residues. Trimming left V 0 bases short and J 1 base short, with 8 bases between.